This TCR beta chain was profiled in a study of response to subunit inactivated influenza vaccine. TCRdb reprocessed the RT-PCR reads with MiXCR, giving one entry per CDR3 protein. The sample has more than 700,000 distinct CDR3 sequences, 20% to 25% seen once. This clonotype has ten or more counts. V was cut by 5 bases and J by 0 bases, with 17 bases left in between. This CDR3 spans 16 amino acids. Germline V gene data show CDR1 as SGHAT and CDR2 as FQNNGV. The receptor comes from a man aged 45-65 years who received an inactivated influenza vaccine. The specimen comprised PBMCs from blood, sampled more than 4 days after vaccination. The chain uses TRBV11-2 and TRBJ2-7; D might be TRBD1 or TRBD2, each matching 5 bases. The CDR3 here is CASSHRQLGGSYEQYF. CDR3 in DNA: TGTGCCAGCAGCCATCGACAGCTCGGAGGCTCCTACGAGCAGTACTTC.